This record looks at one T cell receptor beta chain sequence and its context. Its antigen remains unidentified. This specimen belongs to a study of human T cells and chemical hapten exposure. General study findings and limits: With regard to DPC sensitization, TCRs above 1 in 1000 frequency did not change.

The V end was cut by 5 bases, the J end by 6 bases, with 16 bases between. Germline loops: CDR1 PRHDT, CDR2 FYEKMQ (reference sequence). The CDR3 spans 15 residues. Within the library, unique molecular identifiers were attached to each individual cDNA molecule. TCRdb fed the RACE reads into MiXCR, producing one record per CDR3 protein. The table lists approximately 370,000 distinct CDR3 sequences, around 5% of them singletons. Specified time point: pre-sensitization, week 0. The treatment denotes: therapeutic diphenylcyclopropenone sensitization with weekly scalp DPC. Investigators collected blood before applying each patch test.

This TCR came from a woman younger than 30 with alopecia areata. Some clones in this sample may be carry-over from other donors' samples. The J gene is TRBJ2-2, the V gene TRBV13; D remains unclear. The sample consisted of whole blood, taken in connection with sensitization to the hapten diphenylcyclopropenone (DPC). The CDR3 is CASSHLTQDPGELFF. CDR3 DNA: TGTGCCAGCAGCCACCTTACCCAGGATCCCGGGGAGCTGTTTTTT.